A selection of T cell receptor beta chains follows, all from one sample in a study of blood T cell repertoires in COVID-19. Method: immunoSEQ multiplex PCR; TCRdb's copy keeps in-frame clones and lacks some. The sample includes roughly 230,000 clones, over 80% of them seen just once. Material: peripheral blood. The receptors here all came from a man aged 35 to 55 with acute or convalescent COVID-19. Each CDR3 is given without its conserved first and last residue.

V gene: TRBV6-5
CDR3 protein: ASKAGGAVEKLF

V gene: TRBV7-8
CDR3 protein: ASSRVGAANTEAF

V gene: TRBV9
CDR3 protein: ASSVEGTGRYYGYT

V gene: TRBV18
CDR3 protein: ASSPRGDTEAF

V gene: TRBV6-6
CDR3 protein: ATSPGTGEQY

V gene: TRBV5-4
CDR3 protein: ASSLQREYEQF

V gene: TRBV29-1
CDR3 protein: SEGSLRRDYSYEQY

V gene: TRBV9
CDR3 protein: ASSPRLAGGLGETQY

V gene: TRBV4-2
CDR3 protein: ASSQERLVMNTEAF

V gene: TRBV6-6
CDR3 protein: ASSYSRTSGKGEQF

V gene: TRBV2
CDR3 protein: ASSDDRNTEAF

V gene: TRBV5-1
CDR3 protein: ASSTGTSGYNEQF

V gene: TRBV7-2
CDR3 protein: ASSFSLAGGDQY

V gene: TRBV6-6
CDR3 protein: ASSSTTQGGDEKLF

V gene: TRBV4-3
CDR3 protein: ASSRLAGGGTGANVLT

V gene: TRBV5-4
CDR3 protein: ASSVRQPTNEKLF

V gene: TRBV19
CDR3 protein: ASSITGQARYGYT

V gene: TRBV5-1
CDR3 protein: ASSLFQGRVNTEAF

V gene: TRBV7-8
CDR3 protein: ASSLAGQAYNEQF

V gene: TRBV27
CDR3 protein: ASSPVAEMNTEAF

V gene: TRBV18
CDR3 protein: ASSAGTGGNEQF

V gene: TRBV6-5
CDR3 protein: ASSKGGQGVDTQY

V gene: TRBV5-1
CDR3 protein: ASSLESSVGYEQY

V gene: TRBV5-1
CDR3 protein: ASSLDGAGSTDTQY

V gene: TRBV2
CDR3 protein: AQTILVRERTDTQY

V gene: TRBV6-2/TRBV6-3
CDR3 protein: ASSYLGGRAYEQY

V gene: TRBV9
CDR3 protein: ASSLEGFGYT

V gene: TRBV7-8
CDR3 protein: ASSLLSTGNEQY

V gene: TRBV5-1
CDR3 protein: ASTPGTSVSYEQY

V gene: TRBV6-2/TRBV6-3
CDR3 protein: ASSLFPNTEAF

V gene: TRBV11-2
CDR3 protein: ASSLGRSYQETQY

V gene: TRBV2
CDR3 protein: ASSEGRGQNTEAF

V gene: TRBV11-3
CDR3 protein: ASSFSGGSYEQY

V gene: TRBV6-1
CDR3 protein: ASSEAPALIEGLTEAF

V gene: TRBV7-8
CDR3 protein: ASSLSEATNEKLF

V gene: TRBV19
CDR3 protein: ASSGQGWTEAF

V gene: TRBV25-1
CDR3 protein: ASSDFGAGGSYGYT

V gene: TRBV7-9
CDR3 protein: ASSLGWGANEKLF

V gene: TRBV9
CDR3 protein: ASSVARGYGYT

V gene: TRBV21-1
CDR3 protein: APRTGRSGANVLT

V gene: TRBV27
CDR3 protein: ASSLEAPSGANVLT

V gene: TRBV14
CDR3 protein: ASSQGGGYEQY

V gene: TRBV3-1/TRBV3-2
CDR3 protein: ASSQAVAGGGYEQY

V gene: TRBV15
CDR3 protein: ATSRGWQGAAEQY

V gene: TRBV2
CDR3 protein: ASSASGGNNNSPLH

V gene: TRBV14
CDR3 protein: ASSRRWTGADTEAF

V gene: TRBV6-2/TRBV6-3
CDR3 protein: ASSDARGTLNSGNTIY

V gene: TRBV15
CDR3 protein: ATSRGGQGAYEQY

V gene: TRBV5-1
CDR3 protein: ASSLGLAGFTDTQY

V gene: TRBV7-2
CDR3 protein: ASSPWASSTDTQY

V gene: TRBV19
CDR3 protein: ASSISGQGDEQY

V gene: TRBV5-8
CDR3 protein: ASSPTGIEKLF

V gene: TRBV19
CDR3 protein: ASHTGTGITDTQY

V gene: TRBV7-2
CDR3 protein: ASSRRGSGNTIY

V gene: TRBV19
CDR3 protein: ASSIIPTGEDDGYT